This T cell receptor (beta chain) was recorded in a study of blood T cells in healthy people across ages. This clonotype was counted only a few times. PCR was performed a second time for about 7 to 11 cycles using a sample-barcoded 5' primer and a J-beta primer mix. TCRdb analysed the 5' RACE reads with MiXCR anew, one entry per CDR3 protein. Of roughly 1.7 million distinct CDR3 sequences listed, roughly 32% are singletons. Trimming cost V 2 bases and J 2 bases, with 10 bases left between them. The CDR3 runs 14 residues. From germline, CDR1 is SEHNR and CDR2 FQNEAQ (reference sequence). Sequenced material: blood. The chain uses TRBV7-9 and TRBJ2-7; the D is unclear. The receptor's source is a woman aged 25 to 39 in good health. CDR3 nucleotides: TGTGCCAGCAGCTTAATAACAGATCCCTACGAGCAGTACTTC. Protein product: CASSLITDPYEQYF.